The rows below give T cell receptor beta chains drawn from one sample of a study of PD-L1 blockade in urothelial cancer. The table came from immunoSEQ multiplex PCR; TCRdb's copy has only in-frame clones and leaves some out. The sample carries 50,000 to 60,000 clones, around 83% recorded once. Here the sequenced sample was PBMCs, taken around atezolizumab (anti-PD-L1) treatment. The receptors come from a man aged 45-60 years with urothelial cancer. The CDR3 runs from the conserved cysteine through the conserved F or W. A D gene is named only where the DNA matches it firmly.

13	TRBV5-4	-	TRBJ1-1	TGTGCCAGCAGCGACAATGGGAACACTGAAGCTTTCTTT	CASSDNGNTEAFF
13	TRBV7-9	-	TRBJ2-1	TGTGCCAGCAGCTTATCCGAGGACAATGAGCAGTTCTTC	CASSLSEDNEQFF
12	TRBV28	-	TRBJ1-2	TGTGCCAGCAGTGAGTCAGGGTCTGGCTACACCTTC	CASSESGSGYTF
13	TRBV19	TRBD1	TRBJ1-4	TGTGCCAGTAGTCCACAGGGGGAGGGAAAACTGTTTTTT	CASSPQGEGKLFF
14	TRBV30	-	TRBJ2-2	TGTGCCTGGAGTGTAACTCGAGACACCGGGGAGCTGTTTTTT	CAWSVTRDTGELFF
14	TRBV5-1	-	TRBJ1-2	TGCGCCAGCAGCTTAAGGGAGGCTAACTATGGCTACACCTTC	CASSLREANYGYTF
14	TRBV15	-	TRBJ2-5	TGTGCCACCAGCGAACAGGGAAATCCGGAGACCCAGTACTTC	CATSEQGNPETQYF
13	TRBV30	-	TRBJ1-5	TGTGCCTGGAGTGTACAGGGTCCCCAGCCCCAGCATTTT	CAWSVQGPQPQHF
12	TRBV6-1	TRBD1	TRBJ1-4	TGTGCCAGCAGGACAGGGGGCAAAAAACTGTTTTTT	CASRTGGKKLFF
13	TRBV28	TRBD1	TRBJ1-1	TGTGCCAGCAGTAACGACAGGGGGCGAGGAGCTTTCTTT	CASSNDRGRGAFF
16	TRBV28	TRBD1	TRBJ2-7	TGTGCCAGCAGTTTGCGGTACCGGGACAGAGACTACGAGCAGTACTTC	CASSLRYRDRDYEQYF
15	TRBV5-1	-	TRBJ2-3	TGCGCCAGCACCCTGGCTGCAGGGATCACAGATACGCAGTATTTT	CASTLAAGITDTQYF
16	TRBV19	TRBD2	TRBJ2-2	TGTGCCAGTAGTGTCGGACTAGCGGCGAACACCGGGGAGCTGTTTTTT	CASSVGLAANTGELFF
15	TRBV19	-	TRBJ2-1	TGTGCCAGTAGTCCTCGCGAGAGCTCCTACAATGAGCAGTTCTTC	CASSPRESSYNEQFF
15	TRBV27	TRBD2	TRBJ2-1	TGTGCCAGCAGTTTCAGGACTAGCGGTTACAATGAGCAGTTCTTC	CASSFRTSGYNEQFF
13	TRBV11-2	TRBD1	TRBJ1-4	TGTGCCAGCAGCTCAAGGACAGGGGAAAAACTGTTTTTT	CASSSRTGEKLFF